The present T cell receptor beta chain was sequenced within a study of blood T cell repertoires in COVID-19. Study-level background: Samples taken during acute and convalescent COVID-19 were collected in the United States, Italy and Spain. In each case, the material was cDNA or gDNA derived from T cells, B-cell-depleted T cells, or PBMCs.

Methods used by the authors: For nucleated cells, counts were estimated from reference gene primer amplification. Assay: immunoSEQ multiplex PCR; the TCRdb copy retains only in-frame clones and omits some. That table gives V, J and clone size, and the DNA gave D and trimming. The sample comprises approximately 150,000 clones, roughly nine tenths of which are singletons, and approximately 4% rests with the top ten. Germline V lookup: CDR1 ENHRY, CDR2 SYGVKD. The CDR3 consists of 12 residues. The V end lost 6 bases, the J end lost 4 bases, and 7 bases lay between the germline ends. The V and J genes are TRBV10-3 and TRBJ1-3; D gene uncertain. The sample comprised peripheral blood. The origin of this receptor is a woman aged 70-85 years with acute or convalescent COVID-19. In nucleotides, the CDR3 is TGTGCCATCAGCGGGTCCGGAAACACCATATATTTT. This encodes CAISGSGNTIYF.